This T cell receptor beta chain is from a study of graft-versus-host responses after intestinal transplantation. V was shortened by 5 bases and J by 1 base, with 8 bases between the two germline ends. The CDR3 consists of 13 residues. CDR1 and CDR2 from the germline V gene are LNHDA and SQIVND (reference sequence). Clones were read by immunoSEQ multiplex PCR, and TCRdb kept only the in-frame ones, dropping some. Of 8,000 to 9,500 clones detected, around 30% appear once; the ten largest clones hold approximately 2%. Labeling with CFSE marked 200,000 or so responder cells, which were plated with 200,000 or so irradiated, violet-dye-labeled stimulator cells. By share, this clone counts as medium-sized.

The chain combines TRBV19 with TRBJ1-1; unclear D gene. The specimen was alloreactive CD8+ T cells from a mixed lymphocyte reaction culture, collected before intestinal transplant. Subset denoted: CFSE-low proliferating T cells sorted from approximately 6-day pre-transplant mixed lymphocyte reaction (GvH or HvG direction). This clonotype was obtained from a human patient who received an intestinal transplant. The CDR3 here is CASSPPGNTEAFF. In nucleotides, the CDR3 is TGTGCCAGTAGTCCCCCGGGGAACACTGAAGCTTTCTTT.